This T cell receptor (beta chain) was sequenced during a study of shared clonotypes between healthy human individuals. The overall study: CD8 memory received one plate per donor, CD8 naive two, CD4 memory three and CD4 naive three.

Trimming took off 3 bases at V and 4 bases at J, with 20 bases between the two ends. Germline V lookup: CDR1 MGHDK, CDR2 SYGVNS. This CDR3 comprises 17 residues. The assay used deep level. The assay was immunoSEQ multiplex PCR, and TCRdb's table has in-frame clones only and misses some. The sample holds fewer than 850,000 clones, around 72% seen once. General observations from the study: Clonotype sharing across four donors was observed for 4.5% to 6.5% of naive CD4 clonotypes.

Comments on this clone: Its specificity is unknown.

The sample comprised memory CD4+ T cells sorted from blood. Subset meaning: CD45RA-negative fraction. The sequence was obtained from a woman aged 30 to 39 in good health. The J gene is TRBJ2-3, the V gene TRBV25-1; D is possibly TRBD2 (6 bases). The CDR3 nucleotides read TGTGCCAGCAGTGATGAGTGGCCGACGGGAGCGGCAGATACGCAGTATTTT. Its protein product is CASSDEWPTGAADTQYF.